The entry below describes one T cell receptor (delta chain). The antigen is unknown. This sample was taken from a study of Vδ1+ human thymocytes. Findings and limits, study-wide: The authors advised highly purified populations and single-cell validation. Many TRG clonotypes were shared between donors; TRD repertoires were essentially private. Unlike peripheral blood Vdelta1+ controls, thymic delta-chain sequences included roughly 18% Vdelta2 and few Vdelta3. Thymic TRG and TRD repertoires appeared highly polyclonal.

Extracted RNA was reverse transcribed into cDNA. Pooled V-gene forward primers with one constant-region reverse primer generated the CDR3 amplicons by multiplex PCR. TCRdb reanalysed the multiplex PCR reads via CATT. The sample shows about 55,000 delta-chain clones, more than 15% of them seen only once. There are 17 residues in the CDR3. The V segment lost 1 base and the J segment 3 bases; nucleotides outside the gene matches: 11. Germline V gene lookup returns CDR1 TSWWSYY and CDR2 QGS. Purity of the sorted Vdelta1+ thymocytes ranged from 98% to 99.6%. Sequencing was performed on Vdelta1+ gamma-delta thymocytes from the thymus. Described subset: FACS-sorted CD3+ TCRalphabeta- TCRVdelta1+ TCRVdelta2- thymocytes. The source is a boy younger than two who had congenital heart surgery. V and J are TRDV1 and TRDJ1; TRDD3 matches at 7 bases. The CDR3 sequence is CALGEQVEDTGADKLIF. The CDR3 nucleotides read TGTGCTCTTGGGGAACAGGTTGAGGATACGGGGGCCGATAAACTCATCTTT.